The present T cell receptor beta chain was sequenced within a study of blood T cell repertoires in COVID-19. V was pared by 5 bases and J by 6 bases, with 13 bases of the junction left unmatched. The CDR3 has 16 residues. Germline CDR1 is SEHNR and CDR2 is FQNEAQ (reference sequence). The table came from immunoSEQ multiplex PCR; TCRdb's copy has only in-frame clones and leaves some out. The sample has 200,000 to 250,000 clones; approximately 90% are singletons. The sequenced sample was peripheral blood. The clonotype was recovered from a man aged 25-45 years with COVID-19, enrolled during active disease. The V and J genes are TRBV7-9 and TRBJ2-4; 7 bases line up with TRBD2. The CDR3 DNA sequence: TGTGCCAGCAGCCCAGCGGGACTCGAGGGCGTAAACATTCAGTACTTC. It translates to CASSPAGLEGVNIQYF.